This entry features one TCR beta chain sequence. This CDR3 contains 17 residues. This entry belongs to a study of PD-L1 blockade in urothelial cancer. Sequencing used immunoSEQ multiplex PCR; TCRdb keeps in-frame clones, though not all of them. The sample records under 80,000 clones, approximately 80% being singletons. Time point noted: pretreatment peripheral blood. Each patient presented with locally advanced or metastatic urothelial carcinoma. The chain joins TRBV21-1 to TRBJ2-7; the D call of TRBD1 is as the table states it, not checked on the DNA. TRBV21-1 is deemed a pseudogene. The sample consisted of PBMCs, taken around atezolizumab (anti-PD-L1) treatment. The TCR was taken from a man aged 65-85 years with urothelial cancer. CDR3 in amino acids: CASSGRDSHLLSYEQYF. The CDR3 DNA sequence: TGTGCCAGCAGCGGGCGGGACAGCCACCTTCTGTCCTACGAGCAGTACTTC.